Listed below are T cell receptor beta chains from one sample, sequenced in a study of blood T cell repertoires in COVID-19. Using immunoSEQ multiplex PCR, the repertoire was profiled, and TCRdb retains in-frame clones only, with some absent. The sample contains approximately 200,000 clones, around 87% of which appear only once. Sequences were obtained from PBMCs or T cells enriched from blood (not recorded which). Receptors originate from a woman aged 18-29 years in a cohort exposed to, infected with or recovered from COVID-19 (not recorded which). Both conserved end residues are part of each CDR3. D genes are given only for firm matches. Where a row states a size, it is once, few, many or the class of an expanded clone; other rows omit it.

V: TRBV28
size: .
J: TRBJ1-2
D: .
DNA: TGTGCCACGGGAGAAGGGCAGGTCTATGGCTACACCTTC
CDR3: CATGEGQVYGYTF

V: TRBV7-3
size: .
J: TRBJ2-3
D: TRBD2
DNA: TGTGCCAGCAGCCCGGTGGGGGGGGTTAGCACAGATACGCAGTATTTT
CDR3: CASSPVGGVSTDTQYF

V: TRBV5-1
size: few
J: TRBJ1-3
D: .
DNA: TGCGCCAGCAACGGGGGGGACTCTGGAAACACCATATATTTT
CDR3: CASNGGDSGNTIYF

V: TRBV7-6
size: .
J: TRBJ1-4
D: .
DNA: TGTGCCAGCAGCTTAGGGAGTAATGAAAAACTGTTTTTT
CDR3: CASSLGSNEKLFF

V: TRBV24-1
size: .
J: TRBJ2-2
D: TRBD1
DNA: TGTGCCACCAGTGACACCGGGACAGGGAAAGGGCGGGAGCTGTTTTTT
CDR3: CATSDTGTGKGRELFF

V: TRBV28
size: .
J: TRBJ1-5
D: .
DNA: TGTGCCAGCAATATCCAACGGGACTTTTATCAGCCCCAGCATTTT
CDR3: CASNIQRDFYQPQHF

V: TRBV2
size: .
J: TRBJ1-5
D: .
DNA: TGTGCCAGCAGTGCTCAGGGCCAAAATCAGCCCCAGCATTTT
CDR3: CASSAQGQNQPQHF

V: TRBV14
size: .
J: TRBJ2-5
D: .
DNA: TGTGCCAGCAGCCAAGATCGGGAAGAGACCCAGTACTTC
CDR3: CASSQDREETQYF

V: TRBV5-4
size: .
J: TRBJ2-2
D: .
DNA: TGTGCCAGCAGCTTGTGGCCCGGGGAGCTGTTTTTT
CDR3: CASSLWPGELFF

V: TRBV2
size: .
J: TRBJ2-7
D: TRBD2
DNA: TGTGCCAGCAGTGAAGGAGAACTAGCGCTCTACGAGCAGTACTTC
CDR3: CASSEGELALYEQYF

V: TRBV7-6
size: .
J: TRBJ2-1
D: .
DNA: TGTGCCAGCAGCTTCGGATGGCCGGGGCGGGATCTCTACAATGAGCAGTTCTTC
CDR3: CASSFGWPGRDLYNEQFF

V: TRBV11-3
size: .
J: TRBJ2-7
D: TRBD2
DNA: TGTGCCAGCGGGAGGGAAGGTGCGGGCTACGAGCAGTACTTC
CDR3: CASGREGAGYEQYF

V: TRBV19
size: .
J: TRBJ2-2
D: .
DNA: TGTGCCAGTAGTATATTGATGCGCGAGGAGCTGTTTTTT
CDR3: CASSILMREELFF

V: TRBV2
size: few
J: TRBJ2-3
D: TRBD2
DNA: TGTGCCAGCAGTGAAGCGGAGGGAGGTTATCGGGAGGGCAACGCAGATACGCAGTATTTT
CDR3: CASSEAEGGYREGNADTQYF

V: TRBV2
size: once
J: TRBJ2-1
D: .
DNA: TGTGCCAGCAGTGAACGGGTTAACTCCTACAATGAGCAGTTCTTC
CDR3: CASSERVNSYNEQFF

V: TRBV27
size: .
J: TRBJ2-5
D: .
DNA: TGTGCCAGCAGTTTTTTCTCCCTTGACAGGGAGACCCAGTACTTC
CDR3: CASSFFSLDRETQYF

V: TRBV30
size: .
J: TRBJ1-4
D: .
DNA: TGTGCCTGGAGTGTGGGCGTTAATGAAAAACTGTTTTTT
CDR3: CAWSVGVNEKLFF

V: TRBV7-3
size: .
J: TRBJ1-3
D: .
DNA: TGTGCCAGCAGCTCGACACCTGGAAACACCATATATTTT
CDR3: CASSSTPGNTIYF

V: TRBV13
size: .
J: TRBJ2-5
D: TRBD2
DNA: TGTGCCAGCAGCCTAGGGGGACTAGCGGGAAAGTATGAGACCCAGTACTTC
CDR3: CASSLGGLAGKYETQYF

V: TRBV20-1
size: .
J: TRBJ2-2
D: TRBD1
DNA: TGCAGTGCTAGTGAGGACAGGGACGGCGGGGAGCTGTTTTTT
CDR3: CSASEDRDGGELFF

V: TRBV5-1
size: .
J: TRBJ1-1
D: TRBD1
DNA: TGCGCCAGCAGCTGGGGGGCCAGGGGGAATACTGAAGCTTTCTTT
CDR3: CASSWGARGNTEAFF

V: TRBV2
size: .
J: TRBJ2-7
D: TRBD1
DNA: TGTGCCAGCAGTGAAGCGGGGACAGGGAAATACGAGCAGTACTTC
CDR3: CASSEAGTGKYEQYF

V: TRBV19
size: .
J: TRBJ1-2
D: .
DNA: TGTGCCAGCCTCTCCCAGGGCGCAGCTAACTATGGCTACACCTTC
CDR3: CASLSQGAANYGYTF

V: TRBV10-3
size: .
J: TRBJ1-1
D: .
DNA: TGTGCCATCAGTGGAACAGGGAGTACTGAAGCTTTCTTT
CDR3: CAISGTGSTEAFF

V: TRBV27
size: .
J: TRBJ2-1
D: TRBD2
DNA: TGTGCCAGCAGTTTTCTAGCGGGAGGGCCAGACAATGAGCAGTTCTTC
CDR3: CASSFLAGGPDNEQFF

V: TRBV28
size: .
J: TRBJ2-7
D: .
DNA: TGTGCCAGCGGGAAGGGAGGTTACGAGCAGTACTTC
CDR3: CASGKGGYEQYF

V: TRBV3-1/TRBV3-2
size: .
J: TRBJ1-1
D: .
DNA: TGTGCCAGCAGTCTTGACCGGGACAAAGAAGCTTTCTTT
CDR3: CASSLDRDKEAFF

V: TRBV7-9
size: .
J: TRBJ1-1
D: TRBD1
DNA: TGTGCCAGCAGCTTTGTTGGACAGGGGGATGGTGCTTTCTTT
CDR3: CASSFVGQGDGAFF

V: TRBV4-2
size: .
J: TRBJ1-4
D: TRBD1
DNA: TGTGCCAGCAGCCTCGACAGGGAGGCTAATGAAAAACTGTTTTTT
CDR3: CASSLDREANEKLFF

V: TRBV7-9
size: .
J: TRBJ2-4
D: TRBD1
DNA: TGTGCCAGCAGCCCAGGACAGGGAGCGGACATTCAGTACTTC
CDR3: CASSPGQGADIQYF

V: TRBV6-5
size: few
J: TRBJ2-1
D: TRBD2
DNA: TGTGCCAGCACCCCCGGGGGGGGGCAGAATGAGCAGTTCTTC
CDR3: CASTPGGGQNEQFF

V: TRBV27
size: .
J: TRBJ2-1
D: TRBD2
DNA: TGTGCCAGCAGTTTCGGCGGGAGTTTAAATGAGCAGTTCTTC
CDR3: CASSFGGSLNEQFF

V: TRBV6-5
size: .
J: TRBJ2-5
D: .
DNA: TGTGCCAGCAGGGGCCTCAATCAAGAGACCCAGTACTTC
CDR3: CASRGLNQETQYF

V: TRBV4-1
size: .
J: TRBJ2-7
D: TRBD1
DNA: TGCGCCAGCAGCCAGACCGGGACAGAGTTCTACGAGCAGTACTTC
CDR3: CASSQTGTEFYEQYF

V: TRBV19
size: .
J: TRBJ1-2
D: .
DNA: TGTGCCAGTAGTATAACGACAGGTCGTTATGGCTACACCTTC
CDR3: CASSITTGRYGYTF

V: TRBV12-5
size: .
J: TRBJ1-5
D: .
DNA: TGTGCTAGTGGTCTCGGCGGGGTTTCAGAAAATCAGCCCCAGCATTTT
CDR3: CASGLGGVSENQPQHF

V: TRBV4-2
size: .
J: TRBJ2-7
D: .
DNA: TGTGCCAGCAGCCAAGTTCACTTGGGGGCCGAGCAGTACTTC
CDR3: CASSQVHLGAEQYF

V: TRBV28
size: .
J: TRBJ1-5
D: TRBD1
DNA: TGTGCCAGCAGTTCGACAGGGGACGGGCAGCCCCAGCATTTT
CDR3: CASSSTGDGQPQHF

V: TRBV2
size: .
J: TRBJ2-5
D: .
DNA: TGTGCCAGCAGAACCGGACTGAAGCTCGAGACCCAGTACTTC
CDR3: CASRTGLKLETQYF

V: TRBV6-5
size: .
J: TRBJ2-1
D: .
DNA: TGTGCCAGCAGCTCCCCGGGACACAAATACAATGAGCAGTTCTTC
CDR3: CASSSPGHKYNEQFF

V: TRBV7-6
size: once
J: TRBJ2-2
D: .
DNA: TGTGCCAGCAGCCCGACGGGTCCGGTGTGGACCGGGGAGCTGTTTTTT
CDR3: CASSPTGPVWTGELFF

V: TRBV24-1
size: .
J: TRBJ2-5
D: .
DNA: TGTGCCACCAGTGATATATCTGCCAGCCAAGAGACCCAGTACTTC
CDR3: CATSDISASQETQYF

V: TRBV9
size: .
J: TRBJ2-5
D: .
DNA: TGTGCCAGCAGCGTAGGGGCTAGCGACCTCCAAGAGACCCAGTACTTC
CDR3: CASSVGASDLQETQYF